These 16 T cell receptor beta chains originate from one sample sequenced in a study of patients and donors after allogeneic stem cell transplantation. Each CDR3 protein is one row after TCRdb ran MiXCR on the RT-PCR reads. The sample contains roughly 940,000 distinct CDR3 sequences, about 20% of which appear only once. Sequencing was carried out using blood, either unsorted or a sorted T cell fraction (not recorded which). These TCRs come from a human donor who was either an allogeneic HSCT recipient or a stem cell or donor lymphocyte infusion donor (not recorded which). It is not recorded whose cells these are; they may come from a transplant donor.

This sequence joins TRBV6-1 and TRBJ2-5; D remains unclear. Germline CDR1 reads MNHNS; CDR2 reads SASEGT. The CDR3 consists of 13 residues. The ends were cut back, 5 bases at V and 3 bases at J, with 10 bases in the middle. The CDR3 is CASSRVSKETQYF. The CDR3 DNA follows: TGTGCCAGCAGTAGGGTATCCAAAGAGACCCAGTACTTC.

The table lists this clonotype with a few counts. This chain joins TRBV15 and TRBJ1-1; 7 nucleotides align to TRBD1. V dropped 3 bases and J dropped 8; count of bases not matched to a gene: 12. This CDR3 spans 15 amino acids. Germline CDR1 and CDR2: LNHNV and YYDKDF (reference sequence). Here the CDR3 reads CATSSPSGGNAEAFF. The DNA of the CDR3 is TGTGCCACCAGCAGTCCTTCAGGGGGGAACGCGGAAGCTTTCTTT.

This chain joins TRBV10-3 and TRBJ2-1; 9 nucleotides line up with TRBD2. Germline V gene data show CDR1 as ENHRY and CDR2 as SYGVKD. This CDR3 has 13 amino acids. V lost 3 bases to trimming and J lost 14 bases; unmatched junction nucleotides: 8. The CDR3 DNA reads TGTGCCATCAGTGAAATGAGCGGGAGGCAGGAGTTCTTC. It codes for CAISEMSGRQEFF.

This clonotype was picked up a small number of times. The genes are TRBV7-9 and TRBJ1-6; D might be TRBD1 (5 bases). The CDR3 totals 15 residues. The ends were cut back, 3 bases at V and 2 bases at J, with 8 bases in the middle. Germline V gene sequence: CDR1 SEHNR, CDR2 FQNEAQ (reference sequence). The CDR3 DNA reads as TGTGCCAGCAGCTTCGGGGGGACCTATAATTCACCCCTCCACTTT. Residues: CASSFGGTYNSPLHF.

This clonotype was found many times. The chain uses TRBV10-3 and TRBJ2-3, with 7 bases fitting TRBD2. The CDR3 spans 15 residues. Germline CDR1 reads ENHRY; CDR2 reads SYGVKD. V lost 4 bases to trimming and J lost 1 base; unmatched junction nucleotides: 5. CDR3 loop: CAISAGGYRTDTQYF. CDR3 DNA sequence: TGTGCCATCAGTGCCGGGGGGTACCGCACAGATACGCAGTATTTT.

This chain connects TRBV6-1 to TRBJ1-4; perhaps TRBD1 as D (5 bases). The CDR3 is 16 amino acids. Per the germline V gene, CDR1 is MNHNS and CDR2 is SASEGT. V shed 1 base and J shed 7 bases, with 16 bases lying between them. DNA for the CDR3: TGTGCCAGCAGTGAAGAAGTCGGGGGACTGGGTGAAAAACTGTTTTTT. This translates into CASSEEVGGLGEKLFF.

This clonotype was recorded a few times. The chain carries TRBV29-1 and TRBJ2-7; 7 bases are shared with TRBD1. The germline CDR1 and CDR2 sequences are SQVTM and ANQGSEA. This CDR3 region has 14 residues. V lost 6 bases, J lost 2 bases, and 10 bases stayed unmatched. The CDR3 nucleotides are TGCAGCGTCCAAAGTGCAGGGGGACCCTACGAGCAGTACTTC. This encodes CSVQSAGGPYEQYF.

The chain uses TRBV5-8 and TRBJ2-5; TRBD1 matches 7 bases. The ends lost 4 bases at V and 2 bases at J; junction bases unmatched: 8. This CDR3 has 15 residues. CDR1 and CDR2 (germline): SGHTS, YDEGEE. This chain's CDR3 is CASSKGTDTQETQYF. The DNA for the CDR3 is TGTGCCAGCAGCAAAGGGACAGACACTCAAGAGACCCAGTACTTC.

The J gene is TRBJ2-4, the V gene TRBV3-1; D uncertain. The CDR3 runs to 15 residues. CDR1 and CDR2 from the germline V gene are LGHDT and YNNKEL (reference sequence). The V end lost 5 bases, the J end lost 0 bases, and 11 bases lay between the germline ends. DNA for the CDR3: TGTGCCAGCAGCGTAAAGATTCTAGCCAAAAACATTCAGTACTTC. Residues: CASSVKILAKNIQYF. The full variable domain, with the rest looked up from reference TRBV3-1 and TRBJ2-4, is DTAVSQTPKYLVTQMGNDKSIKCEQNLGHDTMYWYKQDSKKFLKIMFSYNNKELIINETVPNRFSPKSPDKAHLNLHINSLELGDSAVYFCASSVKILAKNIQYFGAGTRLSVL.

The chain joins TRBV28 to TRBJ2-7; 8 nucleotides agree with TRBD2. From germline, CDR1 is MDHEN and CDR2 SYDVKM. This CDR3 contains 16 residues. With 2 bases clipped from V and 3 bases from J, the junction kept 9 bases outside the gene matches. In DNA form, the CDR3 reads TGTGCCAGCAGTTTAGTGGGTAGCGGGATAGTCTACGAGCAGTACTTC. Translated: CASSLVGSGIVYEQYF.

At least ten counts were recorded for this clonotype. CDR3 residues: CASSPRRYTEAFF. As DNA, the CDR3 is TGTGCCAGCAGCCCCCGCAGATACACTGAAGCTTTCTTT. The chain is built from TRBV7-2 and TRBJ1-1; D is unclear. The CDR3 extends over 13 amino acids. The V gene lost 5 bases and the J gene lost 3 bases, with 10 bases spanning the gap. Germline loops: CDR1 SGHTA, CDR2 FQGNSA.

This clonotype was counted a few times. The DNA of the CDR3 is TGCAGTGCTAATCCAGTGAACACCGGGGAGCTGTTTTTT. Translation: CSANPVNTGELFF. V is TRBV20-1 and J is TRBJ2-2; D call uncertain. The germline V gene has CDR1 DFQATT and CDR2 SNEGSKA (reference sequence). The CDR3 sequence is 13 residues long. Trimming cost V 4 bases and J 1 base, with 7 bases left between them.

This chain's CDR3 is CASSSARSRNTEAFF. The DNA for the CDR3 is TGTGCCAGCAGTTCCGCCCGAAGTAGGAACACTGAAGCTTTCTTT. This rearrangement joins TRBV6-5 to TRBJ1-1; D call uncertain. V lost 4 bases to trimming and J lost 1 base, with 13 bases between them. The CDR3 is 15 residues long. The germline gives CDR1 MNHEY, CDR2 SVGAGI.

In the case of this clonotype: This may arise from a read error, as a much more abundant clone is one base away. CDR3: CASSLSLPETLYF. For the CDR3, the DNA is TGTGCCAGCAGTTTAAGTCTACCAGAGACCCTGTACTTC. The chain couples TRBV6-5 to TRBJ2-5, with D unclear. There are 13 residues in the CDR3. From germline, CDR1 is MNHEY and CDR2 SVGAGI.

This rearrangement joins TRBV6-1 to TRBJ2-1, with D perhaps matching TRBD2 (6 bases). The CDR3 runs to 14 residues. Germline V CDR1 and CDR2: MNHNS, SASEGT. Trimming removed 6 bases at V and 5 bases at J, with 14 bases between. Here the CDR3 reads CASRPGTLNNEQFF. CDR3 bases: TGTGCCAGCAGACCCGGGACTCTAAACAATGAGCAGTTCTTC.

V is TRBV5-1 and J is TRBJ2-5; D perhaps matches TRBD2 (5 bases). The germline V gene has CDR1 SGHRS and CDR2 YFSETQ. The CDR3 runs to 14 residues. The V end lost 0 bases, the J end lost 5 bases, and 11 bases lay between the germline ends. Written as DNA, the CDR3 is TGCGCCAGCAGCTTGGTAGGAGGTTTTGAGACCCAGTACTTC. This encodes CASSLVGGFETQYF.